One and the same sample provided the 17 T cell receptor beta chains below, sequenced in a study of control samples from healthy donors and cancer patients. Data came from immunoSEQ multiplex PCR; TCRdb stores just in-frame clones and leaves some out. The data show about 220,000 clones, roughly 94% seen once. Source material: blood. These receptors came from a man aged 45 to 65 in good health.

The CDR3 spells CATTQGANYGYTF. Here the CDR3 DNA reads TGTGCCACAACCCAGGGGGCGAACTATGGCTACACCTTC. The chain employs TRBV19 and TRBJ1-2; the match to TRBD1 covers 8 bases. Germline-derived CDR1 and CDR2 are LNHDA and SQIVND (reference sequence). This CDR3 has 13 amino acids. V was clipped by 10 bases and J by 2 bases; unmatched bases: 6. The variable domain in full, completed from reference TRBV19 and TRBJ1-2, reads DGGITQSPKYLFRKEGQNVTLSCEQNLNHDAMYWYRQDPGQGLRLIYYSQIVNDFQKGDIAEGYSVSREKKESFPLTVTSAQKNPTAFYLCATTQGANYGYTFGSGTRLTVV.

V usage is TRBV5-1 and J usage is TRBJ1-5, with 7 bases fitting TRBD1. With V trimmed by 3 bases and J by 0 bases, 3 bases remained unmatched. CDR1 and CDR2 (germline): SGHRS, YFSETQ. The CDR3 totals 15 residues. The CDR3 region is CASSSTGNSNQPQHF. CDR3 bases: TGCGCCAGCAGCTCGACAGGGAATAGCAATCAGCCCCAGCATTTT.

V and J are TRBV3-1 (or the pseudogene TRBV3-2) and TRBJ1-1; unclear D gene. CDR1 is LGHDT, CDR2 YNNKEL, per germline (reference sequence). The CDR3 spans 14 residues. The V gene lost 3 bases and the J gene lost 0 bases, with 8 bases spanning the gap. CDR3: CASSHEVLNTEAFF. CDR3 nucleotide sequence: TGTGCCAGCAGCCACGAGGTATTGAACACTGAAGCTTTCTTT.

The chain combines TRBV19 with TRBJ1-4, with D perhaps matching TRBD1 (5 bases). With 9 bases removed from V and 5 bases from J, the gap between germline ends came to 16 bases. Germline lookup yields CDR1 LNHDA and CDR2 SQIVND (reference sequence). CDR3 size: 14 residues. CDR3 DNA sequence: TGTGCCAGCAGAGACAGTCTAAGGAATGAAAAACTGTTTTTT. Residues: CASRDSLRNEKLFF.

V gene TRBV5-1 combines with J gene TRBJ1-1; D is uncertain. V gave up 3 bases and J gave up 0 bases, with 9 bases separating them. In germline, CDR1 is SGHRS, CDR2 YFSETQ. This CDR3 contains 14 residues. CDR3 in amino acids: CASSWQTMNTEAFF. CDR3 bases: TGCGCCAGCAGCTGGCAGACTATGAACACTGAAGCTTTCTTT.

The chain uses TRBV29-1 and TRBJ2-2; D possibly uses TRBD1 or TRBD2 (5 bases each). CDR3 size: 16 residues. V was shortened by 8 bases and J by 1 base, with 20 bases between the two germline ends. CDR1 is SQVTM and CDR2 is ANQGSEA in the germline V gene. The CDR3 is CSSTRRGAGNTGELFF. CDR3 coding DNA: TGCAGCTCTACTAGGCGAGGGGCCGGGAACACCGGGGAGCTGTTTTTT.

The rearrangement uses TRBV5-1 and TRBJ1-2; D perhaps matches TRBD1 (6 bases). Germline V lookup: CDR1 SGHRS, CDR2 YFSETQ. The CDR3 extends over 16 amino acids. Trimming left V 0 bases short and J 0 bases short, with 12 bases between. This chain's CDR3 is CASSLGLDSPNYGYTF. DNA of the CDR3: TGCGCCAGCAGCTTGGGGTTGGACAGCCCTAACTATGGCTACACCTTC.

The gene calls are TRBV6-6 and TRBJ1-6; no reliable D call. CDR1 is MNHNY, CDR2 SVGAGI, per germline (reference sequence). The V end lost 5 bases, the J end lost 5 bases, and 10 bases lay between the germline ends. The CDR3 has 14 residues. CDR3 region: CASSPAGNNSPLHF. CDR3 nucleotides: TGTGCCAGCAGTCCAGCTGGTAATAATTCACCCCTCCACTTT.

The chain uses TRBV5-7 and TRBJ1-5; D uncertain. TRBV5-7 is an ORF; its function is uncertain. CDR3 size: 11 residues. V was shortened by 4 bases and J by 5 bases, with 4 bases between the two germline ends. CDR3 DNA sequence: TGTGCCAGCAGCCCTGATCAGCCCCAGCATTTT. Its translation is CASSPDQPQHF.

The V and J genes are TRBV27 and TRBJ1-3; D ambiguous. The V gene's germline CDR1 is MNHEY and CDR2 SMNVEV (reference sequence). Trimming cost V 3 bases and J 4 bases, with 13 bases left between them. The CDR3 has 15 amino acids. The CDR3 nucleotides are TGTGCCAGCAGTTTGAAAGGGCCACCCGGAAACACCATATATTTT. Protein product: CASSLKGPPGNTIYF.

The gene calls are TRBV7-9 and TRBJ2-2; 11 nucleotides align to TRBD2. The CDR3 spans 15 residues. With 5 bases clipped from V and 4 bases from J, the junction kept 3 bases outside the gene matches. Germline lookup yields CDR1 SEHNR and CDR2 FQNEAQ (reference sequence). DNA of the CDR3: TGTGCCAGCAGCAGACTAGCGGGGATCACCGGGGAGCTGTTTTTT. This gives the protein CASSRLAGITGELFF.

V is TRBV7-9 and J is TRBJ2-1, with D perhaps TRBD2 (6 bases). The CDR3 contains 12 residues. V shed 4 bases and J shed 12 bases, with 13 bases lying between them. Per the germline V gene, CDR1 is SEHNR and CDR2 is FQNEAQ (reference sequence). DNA for the CDR3: TGTGCCAGCAGCTCTTTGTTGGGAGGGCAGTTCTTC. Protein: CASSSLLGGQFF.

The CDR3 bases are TGTGCCTGGAGCGCCGGGATCTTCGAAGGGGGCTACACCTTC. Amino acid sequence: CAWSAGIFEGGYTF. The chain has TRBV30 and TRBJ1-2, with D unresolved. V lost 3 bases and J 8 bases, leaving 19 bases between the germline ends. This CDR3 region has 14 residues. Germline CDR1 is GTSNPN and CDR2 is SVGIG (reference sequence).

The chain has TRBV6-1 and TRBJ2-1; D uncertain. Per germline, CDR1 MNHNS and CDR2 SASEGT. The ends were cut back, 3 bases at V and 0 bases at J, with 9 bases in the middle. The CDR3 sequence is 15 residues long. Written as DNA, the CDR3 is TGTGCCAGCAGTGACAGGTACAGCTCCTACAATGAGCAGTTCTTC. The encoded protein is CASSDRYSSYNEQFF.

On this clone: Other nucleotide sequences from this sample produce the same CDR3. This chain uses TRBV3-1 (or the pseudogene TRBV3-2) with TRBJ1-5, with no clear D. The CDR3 is 13 amino acids. Looked up from germline, CDR1 is LGHDT and CDR2 is YNNKEL (reference sequence). Trimming took off 1 base at V and 7 bases at J, with 8 bases between the two ends. DNA for the CDR3: TGTGCCAGCAGCCAAGGAAGCAGGCAGCCCCAGCATTTT. Its translation is CASSQGSRQPQHF.

The CDR3, as DNA: TGTGCCAGCGGACGTAATCAGCCCCAGCATTTT. Translation: CASGRNQPQHF. This rearrangement joins TRBV28 to TRBJ1-5; D is uncertain. Trimming left V 8 bases short and J 4 bases short, with 6 bases between. Germline lookup yields CDR1 MDHEN and CDR2 SYDVKM. The CDR3 has 11 amino acids. The full variable domain, in which reference TRBV28 and TRBJ1-5 provide the parts outside the CDR3, is DVKVTQSSRYLVKRTGEKVFLECVQDMDHENMFWYRQDPGLGLRLIYFSYDVKMKEKGDIPEGYSVSREKKERFSLILESASTNQTSMYLCASGRNQPQHFGDGTRLSIL.

The chain recombines TRBV5-4 with TRBJ2-5; D may be TRBD2 (6 bases). Trimming took off 5 bases at V and 2 bases at J, with 13 bases between the two ends. The CDR3 length is 14 residues. Per germline, CDR1 SGHNT and CDR2 YYREEE (reference sequence). The CDR3 spells CASSVVGTQETQYF. The CDR3 bases are TGTGCCAGCAGTGTAGTAGGGACTCAAGAGACCCAGTACTTC. Complete variable domain (other parts from reference TRBV5-4 and TRBJ2-5): ETGVTQSPTHLIKTRGQQVTLRCSSQSGHNTVSWYQQALGQGPQFIFQYYREEENGRGNFPPRFSGLQFPNYSSELNVNALELDDSALYLCASSVVGTQETQYFGPGTRLLVL.